This T cell receptor beta chain derives from a study of shared clonotypes between healthy human individuals. Study-wide points: Rarefaction showed sorted-subset sequencing was incomplete despite large depth.

Sequencing was performed with immunoSEQ multiplex PCR; in TCRdb, only in-frame clones are kept and a portion is missing. The sample lists approximately 2.3 million clones; 85% to 95% were seen once. CD45RA+ naive and CD45RA-negative memory subsets were separated from CD4+ cells. V lost 5 bases, J lost 0 bases, and 20 bases stayed unmatched. In germline, CDR1 is SQVTM, CDR2 ANQGSEA. The CDR3 extends over 19 amino acids. Concerning this clone: Its specificity is unknown.

This TCR was sampled from a man between 18 and 29 years old in good health. Some clones in this sample may be carry-over from other donors' samples. Sequenced material: naive CD4+ T cells from PBMCs. This sample's subset: CD45RA+ positively selected. The chain uses TRBV29-1 and TRBJ2-5; TRBD1 aligns across 8 bases. The CDR3: CSVKLGTGWGKGYQETQYF. The DNA of the CDR3 is TGCAGCGTTAAACTTGGGACAGGATGGGGAAAAGGGTACCAAGAGACCCAGTACTTC.